This T cell receptor (beta chain) was identified during a study of T cell responses to AZD1222 COVID-19 vaccine. Germline V lookup: CDR1 SGHDT, CDR2 YYEEEE. This CDR3 region has 14 residues. The V end lost 1 base, the J end lost 8 bases, and 13 bases lay between the germline ends. Notes on this clone: Antigen unknown.

Profiling relied on immunoSEQ multiplex PCR, and the TCRdb table lists in-frame clones only, not all of them. The sample contains roughly 55,000 clones, around 90% of which appear only once. Whole-study results and caveats: After two AZD1222 doses, spike-specific TCR breadth and depth rose versus day 0. The repertoires were collected only after the peak T cell response. Reportedly, close to half of spike-specific TCRs are directed against unmutated variant regions. Only 5 to 7 AZD1222 recipients tested seropositive at baseline.

The sequenced sample was peripheral blood, obtained on day 0 of AZD1222 vaccination. The rearrangement joins TRBV5-6 to TRBJ2-1, with a possible D match to TRBD1 (6 bases). The origin of this receptor is an adult in good health. Here the CDR3 DNA reads TGTGCCAGCAGCTTGTTTAACAGGGTCGATGAGCAGTTCTTC. This gives the protein CASSLFNRVDEQFF.